What follows are 25 T cell receptor beta chains derived from one specimen sequenced in a study of Tregs in tolerant kidney transplant recipients. TCRdb's table, derived via immunoSEQ multiplex PCR, lists solely in-frame clones and lacks some. This table holds just under 65,000 clones, nearly 98% found once. The specimen was Tregs from blood, collected before the transplant. The source of these receptors is a human donor who received a combined kidney and bone marrow transplant.

V and J are TRBV27 and TRBJ2-7; possibly TRBD2 for D (5 bases). Per the germline V gene, CDR1 is MNHEY and CDR2 is SMNVEV (reference sequence). CDR3 size: 15 residues. Trimming removed 2 bases from V and 4 bases from J, with 15 bases in between. The DNA for the CDR3 is TGTGCCAGCAGTTTAGGAGGCTTCGGCCCGTACGAGCAGTACTTC. Protein product: CASSLGGFGPYEQYF.

The chain combines TRBV7-9 with TRBJ2-7, with TRBD2 matching 11 bases. Germline lookup yields CDR1 SEHNR and CDR2 FQNEAQ (reference sequence). V dropped 0 bases and J dropped 2; count of bases not matched to a gene: 6. The CDR3 is made up of 17 amino acids. This CDR3 reads CASSLALTSGTPYEQYF. CDR3 nucleotide sequence: TGTGCCAGCAGCTTAGCCCTGACTAGCGGGACCCCCTACGAGCAGTACTTC.

The chain joins TRBV7-2 to TRBJ2-3; D is possibly TRBD1 (7 bases). V was clipped by 5 bases and J by 3 bases, with 12 bases between them. CDR3 length: 14 residues. Germline V gene sequence: CDR1 SGHTA, CDR2 FQGNSA. The CDR3 DNA sequence: TGTGCCAGCAGCCCGGAGGGGGCGACAGATACGCAGTATTTT. It encodes CASSPEGATDTQYF.

The chain joins TRBV5-1 to TRBJ2-7, with 7 bases fitting TRBD1. The germline CDR1 and CDR2 sequences are SGHRS and YFSETQ. The CDR3 totals 14 residues. With V trimmed by 3 bases and J by 0 bases, 3 bases remained unmatched. CDR3 in amino acids: CASSSTGSSYEQYF. In DNA form, the CDR3 reads TGCGCCAGCAGCTCGACAGGGAGCTCCTACGAGCAGTACTTC. Together with reference TRBV5-1 and TRBJ2-7, the CDR3 gives the full variable domain: KAGVTQTPRYLIKTRGQQVTLSCSPISGHRSVSWYQQTPGQGLQFLFEYFSETQRNKGNFPGRFSGRQFSNSRSEMNVSTLELGDSALYLCASSSTGSSYEQYFGPGTRLTVT.

This clone came up once. The genes are TRBV27 and TRBJ1-2, with 8 bases identical to TRBD1. The CDR3 totals 13 residues. V trimming: 3 bases; J trimming: 8 bases; junction bases outside the gene matches: 5. Germline V gene lookup returns CDR1 MNHEY and CDR2 SMNVEV (reference sequence). The DNA for the CDR3 is TGTGCCAGCAGTTTTGCAGGGGGCAAAGGCTACACCTTC. Its translation: CASSFAGGKGYTF.

The chain is built from TRBV4-2 and TRBJ1-6, with unresolved D. The CDR3 extends over 15 amino acids. Trimming removed 4 bases at V and 3 bases at J, with 10 bases between. Germline CDR1 and CDR2: LGHNA and YNFKEQ. The CDR3 DNA follows: TGTGCCAGCAGCCTTATGAGAGGCTATAATTCACCCCTCCACTTT. Its translation is CASSLMRGYNSPLHF.

The V call is TRBV7-2, the J call TRBJ2-3, with 10 nucleotides matching TRBD2. After removal of 2 bases from V and 4 bases from J, the junction contained 3 bases not matched to a gene. Germline V gene data show CDR1 as SGHTA and CDR2 as FQGNSA. The CDR3 is 15 amino acids. The CDR3 nucleotides are TGTGCCAGCAGCTTACTAGCGGGAGTCGCAGATACGCAGTATTTT. Its translation: CASSLLAGVADTQYF.

The chain is built from TRBV11-3 and TRBJ2-7; 13 positions match TRBD2. This CDR3 region has 15 residues. CDR1 and CDR2 from the germline V gene are SGHNT and YENEEA. J lost 2 bases, V lost 5 bases, and 3 bases had no gene match. CDR3 DNA: TGTGCCAGCAGCCGGGGACTAGCGGGGACCTACGAGCAGTACTTC. The encoded protein is CASSRGLAGTYEQYF.

This chain connects TRBV9 to TRBJ2-7; 13 bases map to TRBD2. This CDR3 has 16 amino acids. Germline V lookup: CDR1 SGDLS, CDR2 YYNGEE. The V and J ends lost 4 bases and 6 bases, in that order; junction bases with no gene match: 10. The CDR3 here is CASSPGPGLAGFEQYF. The CDR3 DNA is TGTGCCAGCAGCCCAGGTCCGGGACTAGCGGGATTCGAGCAGTACTTC. Looking up the rest from reference TRBV9 and TRBJ2-7 gives the full variable domain: DSGVTQTPKHLITATGQRVTLRCSPRSGDLSVYWYQQSLDQGLQFLIQYYNGEERAKGNILERFSAQQFPDLHSELNLSSLELGDSALYFCASSPGPGLAGFEQYFGPGTRLTVT.

This rearrangement joins TRBV5-6 to TRBJ1-1; D is undetermined. Trimming removed 0 bases from V and 0 bases from J, with 9 bases in between. There are 15 residues in the CDR3. Germline CDR1 and CDR2: SGHDT and YYEEEE. The CDR3 loop is CASSLVVGLNTEAFF. The CDR3, as DNA: TGTGCCAGCAGCTTGGTGGTCGGGTTGAACACTGAAGCTTTCTTT.

The J gene is TRBJ1-2, the V gene TRBV5-1; 8 nucleotides agree with TRBD1. Germline V gene data show CDR1 as SGHRS and CDR2 as YFSETQ. This CDR3 is 13 amino acids long. J was trimmed by 5 bases and V by 3 bases; bases with no gene match: 3. The CDR3 loop reads CASSSDRVYGYTF. CDR3 coding DNA: TGCGCCAGCAGCTCGGACAGGGTGTATGGCTACACCTTC.

This clone was counted once. This chain uses TRBV5-4 with TRBJ2-7; 10 nucleotides match TRBD2. Trimming removed 2 bases from V and 6 bases from J; junction bases left unmatched: 5. CDR3 length: 14 residues. The germline CDR1 and CDR2 sequences are SGHNT and YYREEE (reference sequence). The CDR3 is CASSFNLAGVEQYF. CDR3 sequence (DNA): TGTGCCAGCAGCTTCAACCTAGCGGGAGTCGAGCAGTACTTC.

V is TRBV7-9 and J is TRBJ2-7; D unclear. V was pared by 2 bases and J by 5 bases, with 4 bases between. CDR3 length: 11 residues. The germline V gene has CDR1 SEHNR and CDR2 FQNEAQ (reference sequence). The CDR3 region has the DNA TGTGCCAGCAGCTTATTCGACGAGCAGTACTTC. Amino acids: CASSLFDEQYF.

The chain couples TRBV11-2 to TRBJ2-1; 8 positions agree with TRBD1. This CDR3 contains 14 residues. With 0 bases clipped from V and 9 bases from J, the junction kept 4 bases outside the gene matches. Germline V lookup: CDR1 SGHAT, CDR2 FQNNGV. CDR3 nucleotides: TGTGCCAGCAGCTTAGACAGGGGGCCGGGTGAGCAGTTCTTC. Amino acid sequence: CASSLDRGPGEQFF.

The chain couples TRBV7-8 to TRBJ2-7; possibly TRBD1 for D (6 bases). V gave up 1 base and J gave up 7 bases, with 11 bases separating them. The CDR3 runs to 13 residues. Germline V lookup: CDR1 SGHVS, CDR2 FQNEAQ. The CDR3 protein is CASSLVRGWEQYF. The CDR3 coding sequence is TGTGCCAGCAGCTTAGTTAGGGGGTGGGAGCAGTACTTC. Using reference TRBV7-8 and TRBJ2-7 for the parts outside the CDR3, the full variable domain is GAGVSQSPRYKVAKRGQDVALRCDPISGHVSLFWYQQALGQGPEFLTYFQNEAQLDKSGLPSDRFFAERPEGSVSTLKIQRTQQEDSAVYLCASSLVRGWEQYFGPGTRLTVT.

The chain uses TRBV10-1 and TRBJ2-7, with a tentative D call TRBD1 (6 bases). This CDR3 spans 14 amino acids. The germline V gene encodes CDR1 WNHNN and CDR2 SYGVQD (reference sequence). V lost 6 bases to trimming and J lost 3 bases, with 15 bases between them. In DNA form, the CDR3 reads TGCGCCAGCAGGGCGACAGGTTTTTACTACGAGCAGTACTTC. This translates into CASRATGFYYEQYF.

The chain combines TRBV2 with TRBJ1-1, with D possibly TRBD1 on 5 matching bases. The CDR3 extends over 14 amino acids. V was cut by 6 bases and J by 0 bases, with 11 bases left in between. In germline, CDR1 is SNHLY, CDR2 FYNNEI. The CDR3 here is CASSRQLMNTEAFF. The DNA for the CDR3 is TGTGCCAGCAGCCGACAGCTCATGAACACTGAAGCTTTCTTT.

V and J are TRBV5-1 and TRBJ1-2; 9 nucleotides align to TRBD1. CDR1 and CDR2 (germline): SGHRS, YFSETQ. The length of the CDR3 is 15 residues. With 0 bases clipped from V and 8 bases from J, the junction kept 8 bases outside the gene matches. The CDR3 here is CASSLAGDRVGGYTF. CDR3 in DNA: TGCGCCAGCAGCTTGGCCGGGGACAGGGTTGGAGGCTACACCTTC.

The CDR3 nucleotides read TGTGCCAGCAGTTTGCAGGGGTATAGCAATCAGCCCCAGCATTTT. Its translation: CASSLQGYSNQPQHF. The chain recombines TRBV27 with TRBJ1-5; D is perhaps TRBD1 (6 bases). Germline lookup yields CDR1 MNHEY and CDR2 SMNVEV (reference sequence). This CDR3 has 15 amino acids. The ends were cut back, 3 bases at V and 0 bases at J, with 9 bases in the middle.

The chain carries TRBV7-8 and TRBJ1-6; no definite D call. Germline V gene data show CDR1 as SGHVS and CDR2 as FQNEAQ. This CDR3 region has 13 residues. V lost 2 bases, J lost 12 bases, and 11 bases lay in between. DNA of the CDR3: TGTGCCAGCAGCTTACGACACGGCGTACCCCTCCACTTT. Translation gives CASSLRHGVPLHF.

The chain is built from TRBV6-5 and TRBJ2-7; maybe TRBD1 (5 bases). Germline V CDR1 and CDR2: MNHEY, SVGAGI. CDR3 length equals 14 residues. Trimming cost V 10 bases and J 0 bases, with 16 bases left between them. The CDR3: CATQGKANSYEQYF. In DNA, the CDR3 is TGTGCCACCCAGGGTAAAGCTAACTCCTACGAGCAGTACTTC.

This chain joins TRBV7-9 and TRBJ2-5; no firm D call. This CDR3 comprises 13 residues. CDR1 and CDR2 (germline): SEHNR, FQNEAQ (reference sequence). V dropped 2 bases and J dropped 2 bases, with 6 bases sitting between them. CDR3 DNA sequence: TGTGCCAGCAGCTTAATGGCTCAAGAGACCCAGTACTTC. Its protein is CASSLMAQETQYF.

V is TRBV18 and J is TRBJ2-7; possibly TRBD2 for D (7 bases). The V gene's germline CDR1 is KGHSH and CDR2 LQKENI. V was shortened by 3 bases and J by 1 base, with 16 bases between the two germline ends. This CDR3 is 16 amino acids long. The CDR3 region is CASSPRAKGGSYEQYF. CDR3 nucleotide sequence: TGTGCCAGCTCACCGAGGGCCAAGGGGGGGTCCTACGAGCAGTACTTC.

V usage is TRBV7-8 and J usage is TRBJ1-2; possible D gene TRBD1, 5 bases. The CDR3 totals 15 residues. V was trimmed by 0 bases and J by 5 bases, leaving 13 bases between them. Germline values: CDR1 SGHVS, CDR2 FQNEAQ. Written as DNA, the CDR3 is TGTGCCAGCAGCTTAGCAGGGGCAGGCCTATATGGCTACACCTTC. Translation: CASSLAGAGLYGYTF.

This chain links TRBV4-2 with TRBJ2-3; TRBD1 agrees at 8 bases. Losses at the gene ends were 4 bases for V and 0 bases for J; bases not matched to a gene: 9. This CDR3 spans 17 amino acids. Per the germline V gene, CDR1 is LGHNA and CDR2 is YNFKEQ. CDR3: CASSPVSGGWSTDTQYF. The CDR3, as DNA: TGTGCCAGCAGCCCTGTTTCAGGGGGCTGGAGCACAGATACGCAGTATTTT.